A selection of T cell receptor beta chains follows, all from one sample in a study of blood T cell repertoires in COVID-19. Profiled with immunoSEQ multiplex PCR; TCRdb holds only in-frame clones, not every one. The sample shows 160,000 or so clones, 65% to 85% of them seen only once. The sample taken for sequencing was PBMCs or T cells enriched from blood (not recorded which). The receptor source for this set is a man in his forties or fifties who had recovered from COVID-19. Each CDR3 is given with its conserved first and last residue. D genes are given only for firm matches. Size values are once, few and many counts, or a class for expanded clones, and some rows have none.

TRBV15	TRBJ1-1	TRBD1	NA	TGTGCCACCAGCGGAGGACAGGGGCGGCGGGCTTTCTTT	CATSGGQGRRAFF
TRBV2	TRBJ2-3	TRBD2	NA	TGTGCCGGGGGCGCTAGCGGGGGGGCAGATACGCAGTATTTT	CAGGASGGADTQYF
TRBV5-1	TRBJ2-4	TRBD2	NA	TGCGCCAGCAGCTTGTCGGGGGGAACACGCGGGGCCAAAAACATTCAGTACTTC	CASSLSGGTRGAKNIQYF
TRBV7-3	TRBJ2-1	NA	NA	TGTGCCAGCAGCCTGGGGCCCGACAATGAGCAGTTCTTC	CASSLGPDNEQFF
TRBV3-1/TRBV3-2	TRBJ1-6	TRBD1	NA	TGTGCCAGCAGCCAAGGCGACAGGGGGTATAATTCACCCCTCCACTTT	CASSQGDRGYNSPLHF
TRBV18	TRBJ2-1	NA	NA	TGTGCCAGCTCCAAAAACTCAGGGGATGAGCAGTTCTTC	CASSKNSGDEQFF
TRBV5-4	TRBJ2-2	NA	NA	TGTGCCAGCAGCCCAGGAGGTAGCGGGAACACCGGGGAGCTGTTTTTT	CASSPGGSGNTGELFF
TRBV27	TRBJ1-1	TRBD1	NA	TGTGCCAGCAGTGCCCACCCGGGACAGGGACTGGAAGCTTTCTTT	CASSAHPGQGLEAFF
TRBV3-1/TRBV3-2	TRBJ1-2	NA	NA	TGTGCCAGCAGCCAACAGTCCCTCTATGGCTACACCTTC	CASSQQSLYGYTF
TRBV2	TRBJ2-3	TRBD2	NA	TGTGCCAGCAAGGGCGGGGGGGCCTTCTTACAGGCAGATACGCAGTATTTT	CASKGGGAFLQADTQYF
TRBV30	TRBJ1-6	NA	NA	TGTGCCTGGAACAGGCCCGATAATTCACCCCTCCACTTT	CAWNRPDNSPLHF
TRBV11-2	TRBJ1-5	NA	NA	TGTGCCAGCAGCTTAGACGGGTGGGGCAATCAGCCCCAGCATTTT	CASSLDGWGNQPQHF
TRBV6-1	TRBJ2-1	TRBD2	NA	TGTGCCAGCAGTGAAGTCGGACTAGCGGGGGGGAGTTACAATGAGCAGTTCTTC	CASSEVGLAGGSYNEQFF
TRBV29-1	TRBJ1-3	NA	NA	TGCAGCGTTGCATCAGGTTATTACGCTGGAAACACCATATATTTT	CSVASGYYAGNTIYF
TRBV9	TRBJ2-7	TRBD2	NA	TGTGCCAGCAACCCGTCCGGGGGCGGGGGGGTCGGCGAGCAGTACTTC	CASNPSGGGGVGEQYF
TRBV6-4	TRBJ1-1	NA	NA	TGTGCCAGCAGGACAGGTTATTATGAAGCTTTCTTT	CASRTGYYEAFF
TRBV27	TRBJ1-2	TRBD1	NA	TGTGCCAGCAGTCCGACAACTGCGACAGGGGGCAGATATGGCTACACCTTC	CASSPTTATGGRYGYTF
TRBV6-5	TRBJ2-3	TRBD1	NA	TGTGCCAGCAGCCTACAGGGGGCGCGGGGAGATACGCAGTATTTT	CASSLQGARGDTQYF
TRBV12-5	TRBJ1-1	TRBD1	many	TGTGCTAGTGGTTTGGCCACAGGGGGCACTGAAGCTTTCTTT	CASGLATGGTEAFF
TRBV5-1	TRBJ1-3	NA	NA	TGCGCCAGCAGCGCCGCGGGCTCTGGAAACACCATATATTTT	CASSAAGSGNTIYF
TRBV9	TRBJ2-6	NA	NA	TGTGCCAGCAGCGCGGGGGCCAACGTCCTGACTTTC	CASSAGANVLTF
TRBV19	TRBJ1-2	NA	few	TGTGCCAGTGGAGAGACAGAGACTAACTATGGCTACACCTTC	CASGETETNYGYTF
TRBV5-8	TRBJ2-5	NA	NA	TGTGCCAGCAGCTTGGAGTATAACAGGGAGACCCAGTACTTC	CASSLEYNRETQYF
TRBV27	TRBJ1-6	TRBD1	NA	TGTGCCAGCAGTTTAGGGGGTCGGACAGGGAGCTCACCCCTCCACTTT	CASSLGGRTGSSPLHF
TRBV14	TRBJ2-1	NA	NA	TGTGCCAGCAGCCGAAAGCAGGGTACTTACTACAATGAGCAGTTCTTC	CASSRKQGTYYNEQFF
TRBV6-5	TRBJ1-4	TRBD1	once	TGTGCCAGCAGGCACCGGGACAGGGATGAAAAACTGTTTTTT	CASRHRDRDEKLFF
TRBV19	TRBJ1-3	NA	NA	TGTGCCAGTACCCATACCCGGGGACATTCAACTGGAAACACCATATATTTT	CASTHTRGHSTGNTIYF